This paragraph reports one T cell receptor (beta chain). The data stem from a study of blood T cell repertoires in COVID-19. V lost 3 bases and J lost 1; bases outside the gene matches: 6. The CDR3 has 15 amino acids. Germline CDR1 and CDR2: LGHNA and YNFKEQ. In the original processing: By means of reference gene primer amplification, nucleated cell counts were estimated. Generated by immunoSEQ multiplex PCR, the TCRdb table keeps only in-frame clones and is missing some. V and J calls and clone size follow that table, whereas D and trimming were derived from the DNA. Among 130,000 or so clones listed, around 82% were seen once.

This receptor was obtained from a man between 60 and 75 years old with acute or convalescent COVID-19. The chain employs TRBV4-2 and TRBJ2-7, with TRBD2 identical over 7 bases. Sequences were obtained from peripheral blood. The CDR3 nucleotides read TGTGCCAGCAGCCAGGTAGCGGGCTTGTCCTACGAGCAGTACTTC. It is translated as CASSQVAGLSYEQYF.